The 25 T cell receptor beta chains reported below all come from one sample, sequenced in a study of T cell responses to AZD1222 COVID-19 vaccine. Measured with immunoSEQ multiplex PCR; TCRdb has only the in-frame clones, and not every one. The table has 50,000 to 70,000 clones, 85% to 90% seen once; the top ten hold about 21%. Source: peripheral blood, taken on day 0 of MenACWY control vaccination. The receptors come from an adult in good health.

CDR3 amino acids: CASSIYAQGINQETQYF. The DNA for the CDR3 is TGTGCCAGCAGCATCTACGCTCAGGGGATAAACCAAGAGACCCAGTACTTC. The chain carries TRBV7-8 and TRBJ2-5; D perhaps matches TRBD1 (6 bases). This CDR3 has 17 residues. Trimming removed 5 bases from V and 0 bases from J, with 19 bases in between. From germline, CDR1 is SGHVS and CDR2 FQNEAQ. Together with reference TRBV7-8 and TRBJ2-5, the CDR3 gives the full variable domain: GAGVSQSPRYKVAKRGQDVALRCDPISGHVSLFWYQQALGQGPEFLTYFQNEAQLDKSGLPSDRFFAERPEGSVSTLKIQRTQQEDSAVYLCASSIYAQGINQETQYFGPGTRLLVL.

The J gene is TRBJ1-2, the V gene TRBV19, with D tentatively TRBD1 (5 bases). V lost 5 bases and J 1 base, leaving 20 bases between the germline ends. CDR1 and CDR2 (germline): LNHDA, SQIVND (reference sequence). The length of the CDR3 is 17 residues. The CDR3 coding sequence is TGTGCCAGTAGTTTTCCCTCAGGAGGGGCTCTTAACTATGGCTACACCTTC. Translation gives CASSFPSGGALNYGYTF.

This clone was seen only a few times. This chain connects TRBV5-5 to TRBJ1-5; unclear D gene. The CDR3 is 15 amino acids. Trimming cost V 0 bases and J 1 base, with 8 bases left between them. Germline CDR1 reads SGHKS; CDR2 reads YYEKEE (reference sequence). CDR3: CASSLAGGSNQPQHF. CDR3 coding DNA: TGTGCCAGCAGCTTGGCGGGAGGCAGCAATCAGCCCCAGCATTTT.

The chain recombines TRBV4-2 with TRBJ2-7, with D unclear. V was shortened by 0 bases and J by 2 bases, with 8 bases between the two germline ends. The CDR3 is 14 residues long. Germline V lookup: CDR1 LGHNA, CDR2 YNFKEQ. The CDR3 spells CASSQDMTTYEQYF. CDR3 nucleotides: TGTGCCAGCAGCCAAGATATGACAACCTACGAGCAGTACTTC.

This rearrangement joins TRBV7-2 to TRBJ2-1; tentatively, D is TRBD2 (6 bases). Germline CDR1 and CDR2: SGHTA and FQGNSA. The length of the CDR3 is 17 residues. Trimming pared 5 bases from V and 9 bases from J, leaving 26 bases between. This CDR3 reads CASSPQAGGTQIGEQFF. The CDR3 DNA reads as TGTGCCAGCAGCCCCCAAGCGGGCGGGACCCAGATCGGTGAGCAGTTCTTC. Drawing the rest from reference TRBV7-2 and TRBJ2-1, the complete variable domain is GAGVSQSPSNKVTEKGKDVELRCDPISGHTALYWYRQSLGQGLEFLIYFQGNSAPDKSGLPSDRFSAERTGGSVSTLTIQRTQQEDSAVYLCASSPQAGGTQIGEQFFGPGTRLTVL.

The chain is built from TRBV7-8 and TRBJ1-6, with TRBD1 as a possible D gene (6 bases). Deletions cut 3 bases from V and 11 bases from J, with 11 bases between. Germline lookup yields CDR1 SGHVS and CDR2 FQNEAQ. The length of the CDR3 is 13 residues. The CDR3 sequence: CASSFRTVAPLHF. The CDR3 nucleotides are TGTGCCAGCAGCTTCCGGACAGTGGCACCCCTCCACTTT.

The genes are TRBV11-1 and TRBJ1-4; D not resolved. There are 13 residues in the CDR3. Looked up from germline, CDR1 is SGHAT and CDR2 is FQDESV (reference sequence). V was shortened by 5 bases and J by 8 bases, with 12 bases between the two germline ends. As DNA, the CDR3 is TGTGCCAGCAGCGGCCCGGCGGCCGAAAAACTGTTTTTT. The encoded protein is CASSGPAAEKLFF.

This chain joins TRBV24-1 and TRBJ1-5; 7 nucleotides align to TRBD1. The CDR3 spans 16 residues. The germline CDR1 and CDR2 sequences are KGHDR and SFDVKD. Trimming cost V 4 bases and J 1 base; bases outside gene matches: 6. CDR3 amino acids: CATSEPGTVSNQPQHF. The CDR3 nucleotides read TGTGCCACCAGTGAGCCCGGGACAGTGAGCAATCAGCCCCAGCATTTT.

J is TRBJ2-7 and V is TRBV4-1, with 8 bases fitting TRBD1. The germline gives CDR1 MGHRA, CDR2 YSYEKL. There are 15 residues in the CDR3. V lost 0 bases, J lost 5 bases, and 6 bases stayed unmatched. The CDR3 here is CASSQERTGYDEQYF. CDR3 sequence (DNA): TGCGCCAGCAGCCAAGAAAGGACAGGGTACGACGAGCAGTACTTC.

The chain joins TRBV27 to TRBJ2-1; the D gene is possibly TRBD2 (5 bases). Germline V gene data show CDR1 as MNHEY and CDR2 as SMNVEV (reference sequence). V gave up 6 bases and J gave up 6 bases, with 24 bases separating them. The CDR3 length is 17 residues. As DNA, the CDR3 is TGTGCCAGCAGCCGAGACGGGTTCGGGGTTTGGGCCAATGAGCAGTTCTTC. Amino acids: CASSRDGFGVWANEQFF.

DNA of the CDR3: TGTGCCAGCAGCCGAGTGGGGAGCTCCTACAATGAGCAGTTCTTC. Protein sequence: CASSRVGSSYNEQFF. J is TRBJ2-1 and V is TRBV6-2 or TRBV6-3; D may be TRBD2 (5 bases). Germline V gene sequence: CDR1 MNHEY, CDR2 SVGEGT. The CDR3 runs to 15 residues. With 6 bases removed from V and 0 bases from J, the gap between germline ends came to 12 bases.

This sequence joins TRBV11-1 and TRBJ2-1; weak D call: TRBD2 (6 bases). The CDR3 has 14 residues. Germline V CDR1 and CDR2: SGHAT, FQDESV (reference sequence). Trimming shortened V by 1 base and J by 4 bases, and 8 bases separated the two germline ends. CDR3 in amino acids: CASSLGGIYNEQFF. DNA of the CDR3: TGTGCCAGCAGCTTAGGCGGGATTTACAATGAGCAGTTCTTC. Full variable domain (outside the CDR3, taken from reference TRBV11-1 and TRBJ2-1): EAEVAQSPRYKITEKSQAVAFWCDPISGHATLYWYRQILGQGPELLVQFQDESVVDDSQLPKDRFSAERLKGVDSTLKIQPAELGDSAMYLCASSLGGIYNEQFFGPGTRLTVL.

The chain combines TRBV6-6 with TRBJ1-5, with 8 bases lining up with TRBD1. The CDR3 has 15 amino acids. CDR1 and CDR2 from the germline V gene are MNHNY and SVGAGI (reference sequence). V trimming: 1 base; J trimming: 7 bases; junction bases outside the gene matches: 6. The CDR3 here is CASSYLTGVGQPQHF. The CDR3 DNA reads TGTGCCAGCAGTTACTTGACAGGGGTGGGACAGCCCCAGCATTTT.

J is TRBJ1-5 and V is TRBV7-2; D ambiguous. Per the germline V gene, CDR1 is SGHTA and CDR2 is FQGNSA. The CDR3 is 12 residues long. V was trimmed by 3 bases and J by 7 bases, leaving 7 bases between them. The CDR3 bases are TGTGCCAGCAGCTTGATGGGACAGCCCCAGCATTTT. Translating gives CASSLMGQPQHF.

The genes are TRBV23-1 and TRBJ1-3; D unresolved. TRBV23-1 is noted as an ORF with a role that remains uncertain. The germline V and J ends were trimmed by 1 base and 4 bases, with 8 bases remaining between them. The CDR3 covers 14 residues. The CDR3 loop is CASSQCDEGNTIYF. DNA for the CDR3: TGCGCCAGCAGTCAATGCGACGAGGGAAACACCATATATTTT.

This sequence joins TRBV29-1 and TRBJ2-7, with 11 bases matching TRBD1. The germline V gene encodes CDR1 SQVTM and CDR2 ANQGSEA. This CDR3 spans 14 amino acids. Germline trimming cut 5 bases from V and 5 bases from J; bases unmatched to any gene: 8. CDR3 nucleotide sequence: TGCAGCGTTAGCCGGGGGACAGGGGGGGACGAGCAGTACTTC. It is translated as CSVSRGTGGDEQYF.

This chain connects TRBV5-4 to TRBJ2-7; no definite D call. The CDR3 has 12 residues. The V gene's germline CDR1 is SGHNT and CDR2 YYREEE (reference sequence). Trimming removed 3 bases from V and 6 bases from J, with 10 bases in between. Here the CDR3 DNA reads TGTGCCAGCAGCTCCACCGTCTCCGAGCAGTACTTC. It encodes CASSSTVSEQYF. Based on the CDR3 plus reference TRBV5-4 and TRBJ2-7, the full variable domain is ETGVTQSPTHLIKTRGQQVTLRCSSQSGHNTVSWYQQALGQGPQFIFQYYREEENGRGNFPPRFSGLQFPNYSSELNVNALELDDSALYLCASSSTVSEQYFGPGTRLTVT.

The rearrangement links TRBV30 to TRBJ2-6; D remains unclear. The ends were cut back, 4 bases at V and 0 bases at J, with 4 bases in the middle. The CDR3 has 13 residues. Germline V gene data show CDR1 as GTSNPN and CDR2 as SVGIG (reference sequence). This CDR3 reads CAWKNSGANVLTF. The CDR3 DNA reads as TGTGCCTGGAAAAACTCTGGGGCCAACGTCCTGACTTTC.

The chain joins TRBV10-3 to TRBJ1-4; a weak D match, TRBD1 (5 bases). V was shortened by 4 bases and J by 10 bases, with 10 bases between the two germline ends. Germline CDR1 is ENHRY and CDR2 is SYGVKD. This CDR3 contains 12 residues. This CDR3 is CAISGGEGKLFF. CDR3 DNA sequence: TGTGCCATCAGTGGGGGCGAGGGAAAACTGTTTTTT.

This rearrangement joins TRBV5-8 to TRBJ1-2; D uncertain. The germline CDR1 and CDR2 sequences are SGHTS and YDEGEE. This CDR3 is built from 12 residues. V lost 3 bases to trimming and J lost 7 bases, with 10 bases between them. CDR3 loop: CASSYEYSGYTF. CDR3 coding DNA: TGTGCCAGCAGCTACGAGTATAGTGGCTACACCTTC.

The genes are TRBV15 and TRBJ2-1, with 8 bases lining up with TRBD2. The CDR3 consists of 16 residues. Germline trimming cut 1 base from V and 5 bases from J; bases unmatched to any gene: 7. Germline-derived CDR1 and CDR2 are LNHNV and YYDKDF (reference sequence). Here the CDR3 DNA reads TGTGCCACCAGCAGAGTCACCCAGCGGGGGCACAATGAGCAGTTCTTC. The encoded protein is CATSRVTQRGHNEQFF.

The chain carries TRBV5-1 and TRBJ1-1, with unresolved D. CDR3 size: 11 residues. V lost 5 bases to trimming and J lost 0 bases, with 2 bases between them. From germline, CDR1 is SGHRS and CDR2 YFSETQ. DNA of the CDR3: TGCGCCAGCAGGATGAACACTGAAGCTTTCTTT. Protein product: CASRMNTEAFF.

This clone was found a few times. V is TRBV29-1 and J is TRBJ2-3; 7 positions match TRBD1. This CDR3 has 13 residues. Germline V gene sequence: CDR1 SQVTM, CDR2 ANQGSEA. The ends lost 5 bases at V and 4 bases at J; junction bases unmatched: 6. As DNA, the CDR3 is TGCAGCGTTAAGGGGGCTTATTCAGATACGCAGTATTTT. It translates to CSVKGAYSDTQYF.

The CDR3 loop is CAWTTPRGGEKLFF. The CDR3, as DNA: TGTGCCTGGACGACCCCGAGGGGAGGTGAAAAACTGTTTTTT. The chain links TRBV30 to TRBJ1-4, with a tentative D call TRBD1 (5 bases). Germline V gene lookup returns CDR1 GTSNPN and CDR2 SVGIG (reference sequence). The CDR3 is 14 residues long. Between the trimmed V and J ends, which lost 4 bases and 7 bases, there was a span of 16 bases.

The gene calls are TRBV28 and TRBJ2-7; TRBD1 is a possible D gene (6 bases). Germline CDR1 is MDHEN and CDR2 is SYDVKM. The CDR3 length is 12 residues. Trimming left V 8 bases short and J 2 bases short, with 10 bases between. CDR3 sequence: CASRGQPYEQYF. In DNA form, the CDR3 reads TGTGCCAGCCGCGGACAGCCCTACGAGCAGTACTTC.